The T cell receptor (beta chain) described here comes from a study of CD8 T cells in Susac syndrome. Study summary: Susac syndrome patients were untreated, on corticosteroids with some adding intravenous immunoglobulin, or on intravenous immunoglobulin only.

Random hexamers were used to reverse transcribe the RNA input (about 0.5 to 1 ug). Across 54 Vbeta and 13 Jbeta, immunoSEQ multiplex PCR amplified TCR beta CDR3. TCRdb reprocessed the immunoSEQ multiplex PCR reads via MiXCR and lists one record per CDR3 protein. The sample has 92,000 or so distinct CDR3 sequences; 95% to 96% are singletons. On this clonotype: Its antigen is unknown.

V was pared by 10 bases and J by 8 bases, with 13 bases of the junction left unmatched. This CDR3 comprises 14 residues. TEMRA cells were FACS-enriched, unlike CD8+ and CD4+ T cells, which were negatively isolated. Study-level points and caveats: Maximal CD8+ clonal expansion in Susac was observed within TEMRA cells and among active patients.

This TCR was recovered from a human donor with Susac syndrome. V gene TRBV12-3 or TRBV12-4 combines with J gene TRBJ1-2, with 10 positions matching TRBD1. Sequences were obtained from CD8+ T cells from PBMCs. DNA of the CDR3: TGTGCCACTAGATTCCGGGACAGGGGTAGGGGCTACACCTTC. Residues: CATRFRDRGRGYTF.